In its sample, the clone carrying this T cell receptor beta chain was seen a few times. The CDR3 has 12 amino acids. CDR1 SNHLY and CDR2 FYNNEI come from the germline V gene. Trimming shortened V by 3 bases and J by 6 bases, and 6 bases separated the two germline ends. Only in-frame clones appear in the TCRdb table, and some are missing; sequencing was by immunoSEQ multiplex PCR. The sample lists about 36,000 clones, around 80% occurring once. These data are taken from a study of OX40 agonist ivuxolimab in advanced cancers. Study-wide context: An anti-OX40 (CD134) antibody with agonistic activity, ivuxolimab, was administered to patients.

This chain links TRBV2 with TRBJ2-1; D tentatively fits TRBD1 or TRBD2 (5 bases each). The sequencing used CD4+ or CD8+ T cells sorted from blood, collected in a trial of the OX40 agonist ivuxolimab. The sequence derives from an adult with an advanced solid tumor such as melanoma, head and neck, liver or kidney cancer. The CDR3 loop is CASSDGGNEQFF. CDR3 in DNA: TGTGCCAGCAGTGATGGGGGCAATGAGCAGTTCTTC. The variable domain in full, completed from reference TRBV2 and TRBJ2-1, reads EPEVTQTPSHQVTQMGQEVILRCVPISNHLYFYWYRQILGQKVEFLVSFYNNEISEKSEIFDDQFSVERPDGSNFTLKIRSTKLEDSAMYFCASSDGGNEQFFGPGTRLTVL.